These 10 T cell receptor beta chains were sequenced from one sample in a study of T cells in Graves' hyperthyroidism and ophthalmopathy (dated by TCRdb to the late 2010s). Library preparation was by multiplex PCR. The data were produced on an Illumina HiSeq 2000. TCR beta CDR3 regions were amplified from RNA transcripts. A first-round RT-PCR of the TCR CDR3 used the HTBI primer set with the Qiagen OneStep RT-PCR kit. The raw public reads went through TCRdb reprocessing: fastp at Q25, MiXCR clone calling, in-frame beta chains kept. Rows matching on CDR3 protein sequence are summarized as one entry with the most common DNA and genes. Counted in this sample were about 690,000 distinct CDR3 sequences; around 16% of them appeared once. Jointly, the top ten make up around 15% of the sample. Sequencing was performed on blood. All receptors come from a man aged 45-60 years with Graves' hyperthyroidism.

This clonotype was seen only a few times. The chain recombines TRBV25-1 with TRBJ2-6; D remains ambiguous. The CDR3 consists of 16 residues. V lost 4 bases and J 0 bases, leaving 10 bases between the germline ends. The germline CDR1 and CDR2 sequences are MGHDK and SYGVNS. CDR3 protein: CASSGHSISGANVLTF. CDR3 sequence (DNA): TGTGCCAGCAGTGGGCACAGCATCTCTGGGGCCAACGTCCTGACTTTC.

This clonotype came up many times. The chain uses TRBV27 and TRBJ2-5, with D possibly being TRBD2 (5 bases). Trimming removed 5 bases at V and 0 bases at J, with 13 bases between. This CDR3 contains 15 residues. Germline V CDR1 and CDR2: MNHEY, SMNVEV (reference sequence). CDR3 loop: CASSLLDRYQETQYF. DNA of the CDR3: TGTGCCAGCAGTCTACTAGATAGGTACCAAGAGACCCAGTACTTC.

This clonotype was observed at least ten times. The chain recombines TRBV28 with TRBJ2-3, with a tentative D call TRBD2 (5 bases). The CDR3 spans 14 residues. Per the germline V gene, CDR1 is MDHEN and CDR2 is SYDVKM. Trimming took off 5 bases at V and 2 bases at J, with 11 bases between the two ends. In DNA, the CDR3 is TGTGCCAGCAGTCCCCCAGCGGACACAGATACGCAGTATTTT. Protein sequence: CASSPPADTDTQYF.

There are many counts of this clonotype. The V and J genes are TRBV3-1 and TRBJ1-2, with TRBD1 identical over 11 bases. V lost 0 bases to trimming and J lost 5 bases; unmatched junction nucleotides: 11. This CDR3 has 18 residues. The germline V gene has CDR1 LGHDT and CDR2 YNNKEL (reference sequence). This CDR3 reads CASSQDGQGAYWGYGYTF. In DNA form, the CDR3 reads TGTGCCAGCAGCCAAGACGGACAGGGGGCTTATTGGGGGTATGGCTACACCTTC.

This clonotype was observed at least ten times. The CDR3 sequence is CASSSREGQETQYF. CDR3 nucleotide sequence: TGTGCCAGCAGCTCGCGGGAGGGGCAAGAGACCCAGTACTTC. V usage is TRBV7-2 and J usage is TRBJ2-5, with TRBD2 matching over 9 bases. This CDR3 has 14 residues. Germline V CDR1 and CDR2: SGHTA, FQGNSA. V was pared by 4 bases and J by 2 bases, with 2 bases of the junction left unmatched.

There are many counts of this clonotype. The V and J genes are TRBV24-1 and TRBJ2-1; 12 bases line up with TRBD2. J gave up 10 bases and V 3 bases, and 12 bases lay outside the gene matches. The germline CDR1 and CDR2 sequences are KGHDR and SFDVKD. CDR3 size: 17 residues. The CDR3 spells CATSDLRSTSGSWEQFF. CDR3 nucleotides: TGTGCCACCAGTGATCTCCGATCGACTAGCGGGAGTTGGGAGCAGTTCTTC.

This clonotype occurred many times. This sequence joins TRBV19 and TRBJ1-1, with D tentatively TRBD1 (6 bases). Per germline, CDR1 LNHDA and CDR2 SQIVND (reference sequence). The CDR3 has 15 residues. Trimming removed 10 bases from V and 2 bases from J, with 20 bases in between. The CDR3 is CATTGAGVINTEAFF. Here the CDR3 DNA reads TGTGCCACAACGGGGGCGGGGGTTATCAACACTGAAGCTTTCTTT.

This clonotype was seen ten or more times. The chain carries TRBV20-1 and TRBJ2-5, with 7 bases aligning to TRBD1. The length of the CDR3 is 17 residues. V lost 0 bases, J lost 5 bases, and 15 bases stayed unmatched. Germline values: CDR1 DFQATT, CDR2 SNEGSKA (reference sequence). The CDR3 region is CSARDGRWAGGRETQYF. The CDR3 DNA follows: TGCAGTGCTAGAGACGGACGGTGGGCAGGGGGAAGGGAGACCCAGTACTTC.

The table lists this clonotype with a few counts. This chain connects TRBV5-1 to TRBJ1-1; a weak D match, TRBD1 (5 bases). The CDR3 spans 15 residues. Deletions cut 4 bases from V and 4 bases from J, with 17 bases between. Germline loops: CDR1 SGHRS, CDR2 YFSETQ. This chain's CDR3 is CASSPPGGLSTEAFF. DNA of the CDR3: TGCGCCAGCAGCCCACCTGGGGGGTTGAGCACTGAAGCTTTCTTT.

This clonotype was detected many times. CDR3 nucleotide sequence: TGCAGCGTTCGCCGACAGGGTCCGTCCGAGCAGTACTTC. Encoded protein: CSVRRQGPSEQYF. V gene TRBV29-1 combines with J gene TRBJ2-7; 7 nucleotides agree with TRBD1. The ends lost 5 bases at V and 6 bases at J; junction bases unmatched: 10. Per germline, CDR1 SQVTM and CDR2 ANQGSEA. This CDR3 spans 13 amino acids.